This TCR beta chain was identified during a study of CD8 T cells in ankylosing spondylitis. General observations from the study: A motif in TCR beta, a set of under 10 highly homologous variants, appeared characteristic of ankylosing spondylitis blood. Within peripheral blood, clones linked to disease were CD8+ and relatively rare. It was reported that disease-linked clones were significantly enriched in matched ankylosing spondylitis synovial fluid.

Trimming stripped 6 bases from V and 4 bases from J, with 18 bases between. There are 15 residues in the CDR3. The germline V gene encodes CDR1 LNHDA and CDR2 SQIVND (reference sequence). TCRdb passed the 5' RACE reads through MiXCR, listing each CDR3 protein once. The sample has fewer than 500,000 distinct CDR3 sequences, more than 20% seen once. Comment on this clonotype: What it binds is unknown.

The receptor was derived from a male donor with ankylosing spondylitis. Sequenced sample: blood, either unsorted or a sorted T cell fraction (not recorded which). The chain carries TRBV19 and TRBJ1-1, with D tentatively TRBD1 (6 bases). CDR3 DNA sequence: TGTGCCAGTAGGATGGGACGGGGGCTACCCACTGAAGCTTTCTTT. It specifies CASRMGRGLPTEAFF.